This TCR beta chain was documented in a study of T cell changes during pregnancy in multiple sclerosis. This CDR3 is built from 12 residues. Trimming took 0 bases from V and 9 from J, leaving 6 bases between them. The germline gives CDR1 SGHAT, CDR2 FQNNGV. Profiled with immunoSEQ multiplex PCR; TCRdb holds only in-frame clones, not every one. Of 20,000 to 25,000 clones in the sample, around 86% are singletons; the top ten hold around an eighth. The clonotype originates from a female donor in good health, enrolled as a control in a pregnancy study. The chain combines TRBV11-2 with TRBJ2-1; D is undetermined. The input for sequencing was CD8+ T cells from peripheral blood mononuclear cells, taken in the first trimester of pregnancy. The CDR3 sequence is CASSLDRLEQFF. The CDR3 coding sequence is TGTGCCAGCAGCTTAGACCGACTTGAGCAGTTCTTC.